This TCR beta chain is drawn from a study of untreated major depressive disorder. Libraries were prepared by immunoSEQ multiplex PCR; TCRdb keeps only in-frame clonotypes and omits some of them. Altogether more than 10,000 clones are present, 75% to 95% being singletons, with the ten largest covering 1.7%. Patients scored at least 18 on the Hamilton Depression Scale with DSM-IV major depression. From thawed PBMCs, CD4+ T cells were purified by negative selection. The sample comprised CD4+ T cells from PBMCs. This clonotype was sampled from a woman in her twenties or thirties with major depressive disorder.

CDR3 residues: CASSPDSFGSMAGYEQFF. The CDR3 DNA sequence: TGTGCCAGCAGCCCCGATTCGTTCGGCAGTATGGCGGGGTATGAGCAGTTCTTC. The chain combines TRBV5-6 with TRBJ2-1; a weak D match, TRBD2 (6 bases). Germline lookup yields CDR1 SGHDT and CDR2 YYEEEE. This CDR3 has 18 amino acids. Trimming stripped 4 bases from V and 8 bases from J, with 28 bases between. The full variable domain, in which reference TRBV5-6 and TRBJ2-1 provide the parts outside the CDR3, is DAGVTQSPTHLIKTRGQQVTLRCSPKSGHDTVSWYQQALGQGPQFIFQYYEEEERQRGNFPDRFSGHQFPNYSSELNVNALLLGDSALYLCASSPDSFGSMAGYEQFFGPGTRLTVL.